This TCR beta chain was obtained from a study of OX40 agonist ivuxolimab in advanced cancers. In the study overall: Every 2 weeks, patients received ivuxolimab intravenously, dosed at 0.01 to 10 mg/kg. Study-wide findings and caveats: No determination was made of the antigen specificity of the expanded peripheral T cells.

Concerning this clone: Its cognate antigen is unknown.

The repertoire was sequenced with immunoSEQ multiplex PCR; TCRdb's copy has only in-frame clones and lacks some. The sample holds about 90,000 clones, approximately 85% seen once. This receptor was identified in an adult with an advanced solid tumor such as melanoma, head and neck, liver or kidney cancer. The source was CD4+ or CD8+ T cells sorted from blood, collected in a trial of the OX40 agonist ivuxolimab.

CDR3 protein: CASSQSLRVVEQYV. CDR3 nucleotide sequence: TGCGCCAGCAGTCAATCGCTCAGGGTAGTCGAGCAGTACGTC. The rearrangement joins TRBV23-1 to TRBJ2-7, with a tentative D call TRBD1 (5 bases). TRBV23-1 is an open reading frame whose function is uncertain. The CDR3 spans 14 residues. With 0 bases removed from V and 6 bases from J, the gap between germline ends came to 12 bases.